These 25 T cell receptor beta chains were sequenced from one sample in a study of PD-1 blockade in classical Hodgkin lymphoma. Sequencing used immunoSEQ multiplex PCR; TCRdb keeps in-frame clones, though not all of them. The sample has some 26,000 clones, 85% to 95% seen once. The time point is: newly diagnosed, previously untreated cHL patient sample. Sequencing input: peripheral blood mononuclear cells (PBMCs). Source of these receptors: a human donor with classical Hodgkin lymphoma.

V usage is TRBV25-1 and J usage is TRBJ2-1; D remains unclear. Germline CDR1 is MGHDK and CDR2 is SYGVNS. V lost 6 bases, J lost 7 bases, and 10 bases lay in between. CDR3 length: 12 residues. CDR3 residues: CASSKNWNEQFF. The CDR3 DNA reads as TGTGCCAGCAGCAAAAATTGGAATGAGCAGTTCTTC.

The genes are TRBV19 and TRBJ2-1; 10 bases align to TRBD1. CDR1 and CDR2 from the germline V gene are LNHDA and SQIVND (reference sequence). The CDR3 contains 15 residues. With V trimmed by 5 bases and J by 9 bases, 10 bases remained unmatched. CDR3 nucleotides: TGTGCCAGTAGTGCGCGCGGACAGGGGGTTGGTGAGCAGTTCTTC. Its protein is CASSARGQGVGEQFF. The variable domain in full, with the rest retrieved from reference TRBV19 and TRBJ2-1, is DGGITQSPKYLFRKEGQNVTLSCEQNLNHDAMYWYRQDPGQGLRLIYYSQIVNDFQKGDIAEGYSVSREKKESFPLTVTSAQKNPTAFYLCASSARGQGVGEQFFGPGTRLTVL.

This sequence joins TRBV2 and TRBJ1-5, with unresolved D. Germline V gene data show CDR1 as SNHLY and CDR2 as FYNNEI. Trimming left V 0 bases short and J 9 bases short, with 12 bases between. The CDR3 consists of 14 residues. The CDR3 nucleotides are TGTGCCAGCAGTGAAGCGCTTGGAGTACTGCCCCAGCATTTT. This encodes CASSEALGVLPQHF.

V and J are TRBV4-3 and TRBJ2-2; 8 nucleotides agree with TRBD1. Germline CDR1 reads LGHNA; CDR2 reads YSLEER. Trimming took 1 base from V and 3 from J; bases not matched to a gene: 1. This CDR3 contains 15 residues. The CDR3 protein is CASSQAGGYTGELFF. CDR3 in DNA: TGCGCCAGCAGCCAAGCAGGGGGCTACACCGGGGAGCTGTTTTTT.

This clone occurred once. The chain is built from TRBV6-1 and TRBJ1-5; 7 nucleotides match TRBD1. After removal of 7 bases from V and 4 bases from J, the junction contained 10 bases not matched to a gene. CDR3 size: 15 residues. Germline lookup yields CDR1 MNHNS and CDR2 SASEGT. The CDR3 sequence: CASKLGQDRNQPQHF. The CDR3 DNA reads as TGTGCCAGCAAACTCGGACAGGATAGGAATCAGCCCCAGCATTTT.

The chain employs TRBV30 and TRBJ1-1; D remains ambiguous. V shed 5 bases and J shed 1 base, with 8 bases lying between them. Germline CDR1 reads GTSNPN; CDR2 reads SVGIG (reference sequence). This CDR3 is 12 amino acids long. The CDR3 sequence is CAWGGTNTEAFF. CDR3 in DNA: TGTGCCTGGGGAGGAACGAACACTGAAGCTTTCTTT.

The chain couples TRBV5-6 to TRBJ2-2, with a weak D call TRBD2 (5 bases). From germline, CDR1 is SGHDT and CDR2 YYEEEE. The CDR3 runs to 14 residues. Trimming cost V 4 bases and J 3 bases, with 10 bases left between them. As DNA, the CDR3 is TGTGCCAGCAGCGGACTGGGATACACCGGGGAGCTGTTTTTT. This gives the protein CASSGLGYTGELFF.

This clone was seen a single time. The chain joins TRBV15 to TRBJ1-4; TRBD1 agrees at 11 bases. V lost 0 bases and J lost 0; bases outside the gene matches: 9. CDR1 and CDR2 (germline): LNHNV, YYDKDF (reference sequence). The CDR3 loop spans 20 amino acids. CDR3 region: CATSREDRGHVSATNEKLFF. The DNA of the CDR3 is TGTGCCACCAGCAGAGAGGACAGGGGGCATGTCTCCGCAACTAATGAAAAACTGTTTTTT.

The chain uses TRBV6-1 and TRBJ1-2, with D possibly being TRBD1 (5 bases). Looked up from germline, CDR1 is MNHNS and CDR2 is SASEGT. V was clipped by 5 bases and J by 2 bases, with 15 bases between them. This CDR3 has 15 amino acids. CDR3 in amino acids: CASSPSGWDNYGYTF. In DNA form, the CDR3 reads TGTGCCAGCAGTCCCTCCGGGTGGGACAACTATGGCTACACCTTC.

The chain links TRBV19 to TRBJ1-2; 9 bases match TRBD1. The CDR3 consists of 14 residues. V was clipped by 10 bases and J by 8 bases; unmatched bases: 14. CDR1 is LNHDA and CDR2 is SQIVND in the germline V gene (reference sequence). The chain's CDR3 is CATNPGTGLGGYTF. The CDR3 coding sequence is TGTGCCACTAATCCTGGGACAGGGCTGGGAGGCTACACCTTC.

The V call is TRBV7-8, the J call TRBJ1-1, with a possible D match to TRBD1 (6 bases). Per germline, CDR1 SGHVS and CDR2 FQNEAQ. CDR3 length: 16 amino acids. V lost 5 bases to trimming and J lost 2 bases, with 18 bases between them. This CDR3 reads CASSTMGGPLNTEAFF. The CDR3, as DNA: TGTGCCAGCAGCACTATGGGGGGGCCGCTAAACACTGAAGCTTTCTTT.

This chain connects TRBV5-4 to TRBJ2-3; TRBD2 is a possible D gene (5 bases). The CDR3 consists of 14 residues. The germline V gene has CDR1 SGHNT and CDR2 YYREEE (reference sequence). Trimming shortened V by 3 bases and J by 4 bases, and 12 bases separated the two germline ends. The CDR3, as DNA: TGTGCCAGCAGCTCCCGCCCCGGGGCAGATACGCAGTATTTT. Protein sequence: CASSSRPGADTQYF.

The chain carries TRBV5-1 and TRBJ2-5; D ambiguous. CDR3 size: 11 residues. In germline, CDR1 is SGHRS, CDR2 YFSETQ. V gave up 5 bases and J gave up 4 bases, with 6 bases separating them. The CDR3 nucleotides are TGCGCCAGCAGGAAGCGAGAGACCCAGTACTTC. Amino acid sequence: CASRKRETQYF. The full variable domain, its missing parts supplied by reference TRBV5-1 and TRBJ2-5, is KAGVTQTPRYLIKTRGQQVTLSCSPISGHRSVSWYQQTPGQGLQFLFEYFSETQRNKGNFPGRFSGRQFSNSRSEMNVSTLELGDSALYLCASRKRETQYFGPGTRLLVL.

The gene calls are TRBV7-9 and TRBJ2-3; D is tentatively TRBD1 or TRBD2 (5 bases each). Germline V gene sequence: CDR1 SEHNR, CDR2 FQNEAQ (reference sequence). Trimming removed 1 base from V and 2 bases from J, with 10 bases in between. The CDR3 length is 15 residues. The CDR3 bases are TGTGCCAGCAGCTTAGGGGCAGGGACCACAGATACGCAGTATTTT. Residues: CASSLGAGTTDTQYF.

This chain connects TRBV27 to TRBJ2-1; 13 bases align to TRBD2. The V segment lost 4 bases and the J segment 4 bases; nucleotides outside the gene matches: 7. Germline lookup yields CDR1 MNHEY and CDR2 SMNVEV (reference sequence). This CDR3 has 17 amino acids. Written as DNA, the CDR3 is TGTGCCAGCAGTTCCCCGACTAGCGGGGGGCCTTACAATGAGCAGTTCTTC. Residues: CASSSPTSGGPYNEQFF.

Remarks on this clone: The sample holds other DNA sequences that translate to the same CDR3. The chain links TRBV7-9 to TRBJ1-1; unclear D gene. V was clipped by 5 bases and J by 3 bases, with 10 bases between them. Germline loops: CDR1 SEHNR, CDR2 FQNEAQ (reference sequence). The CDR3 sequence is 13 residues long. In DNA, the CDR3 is TGTGCCAGCAGCCCCGACACGGACACTGAAGCTTTCTTT. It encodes CASSPDTDTEAFF.

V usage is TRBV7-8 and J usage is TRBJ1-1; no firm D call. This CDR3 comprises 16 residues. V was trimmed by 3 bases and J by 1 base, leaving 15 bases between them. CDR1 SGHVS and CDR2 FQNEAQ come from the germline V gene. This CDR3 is CASSFGSRAANTEAFF. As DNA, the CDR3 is TGTGCCAGCAGCTTTGGGTCCAGAGCCGCGAACACTGAAGCTTTCTTT.

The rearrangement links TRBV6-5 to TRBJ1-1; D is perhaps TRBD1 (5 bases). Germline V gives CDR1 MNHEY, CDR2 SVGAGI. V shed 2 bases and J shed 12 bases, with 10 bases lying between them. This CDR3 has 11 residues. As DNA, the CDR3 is TGTGCCAGCAGTTACCGGGGGTTTTCTTTCTTT. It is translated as CASSYRGFSFF.

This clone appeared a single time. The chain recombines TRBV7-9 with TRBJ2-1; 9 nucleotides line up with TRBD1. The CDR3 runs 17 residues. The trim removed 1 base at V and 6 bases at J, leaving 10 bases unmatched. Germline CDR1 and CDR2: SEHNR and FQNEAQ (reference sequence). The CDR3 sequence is CASSLEAQGAIRNEQFF. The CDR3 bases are TGTGCCAGCAGCTTAGAAGCACAGGGGGCTATACGCAATGAGCAGTTCTTC.

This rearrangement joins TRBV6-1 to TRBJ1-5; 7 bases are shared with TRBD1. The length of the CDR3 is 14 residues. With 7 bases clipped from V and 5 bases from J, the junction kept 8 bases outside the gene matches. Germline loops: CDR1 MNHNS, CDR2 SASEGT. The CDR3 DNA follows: TGTGCCAGCACAATCGACAGGGAAGATCAGCCCCAGCATTTT. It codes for CASTIDREDQPQHF.

CDR3 nucleotide sequence: TGTGCCAGCAGCCCCGGGACGGCTGGAAACACCATATATTTT. Translated: CASSPGTAGNTIYF. V and J are TRBV7-2 and TRBJ1-3; a weak D match, TRBD1 (5 bases). V was cut by 5 bases and J by 2 bases, with 10 bases left in between. Germline loops: CDR1 SGHTA, CDR2 FQGNSA. The CDR3 is 14 residues long.

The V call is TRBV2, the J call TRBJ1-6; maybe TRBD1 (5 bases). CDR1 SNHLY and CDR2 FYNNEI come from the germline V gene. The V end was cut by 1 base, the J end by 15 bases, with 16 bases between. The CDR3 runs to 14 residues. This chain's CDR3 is CASSEGQDRGILHF. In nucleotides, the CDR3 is TGTGCCAGCAGTGAAGGGCAGGACCGGGGGATCCTCCACTTT.

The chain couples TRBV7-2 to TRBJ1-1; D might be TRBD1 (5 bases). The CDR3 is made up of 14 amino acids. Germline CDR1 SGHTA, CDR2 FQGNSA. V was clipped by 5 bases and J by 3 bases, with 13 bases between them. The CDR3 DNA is TGTGCCAGCAGCCCCCCTTGGGGGGACACTGAAGCTTTCTTT. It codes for CASSPPWGDTEAFF.

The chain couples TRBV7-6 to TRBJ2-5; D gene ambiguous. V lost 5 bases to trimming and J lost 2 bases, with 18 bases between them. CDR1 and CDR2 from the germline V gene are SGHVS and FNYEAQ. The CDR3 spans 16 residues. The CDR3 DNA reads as TGTGCCAGCAGCAAGTTAGGGCCGGCGGCACAAGAGACCCAGTACTTC. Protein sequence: CASSKLGPAAQETQYF.

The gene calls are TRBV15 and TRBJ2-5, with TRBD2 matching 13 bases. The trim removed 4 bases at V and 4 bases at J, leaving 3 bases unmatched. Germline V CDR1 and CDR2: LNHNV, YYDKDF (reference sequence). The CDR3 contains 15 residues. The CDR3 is CATSIRTSGRETQYF. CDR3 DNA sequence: TGTGCCACCAGCATTAGGACTAGCGGGAGAGAGACCCAGTACTTC.